Each of the 12 T cell receptor beta chains below was sequenced from the same sample in a study of blood T cell repertoires in COVID-19. Data came from immunoSEQ multiplex PCR; TCRdb stores just in-frame clones and leaves some out. The sample contains 110,000 to 150,000 clones, roughly 90% of which appear only once. The sequenced sample was PBMCs or T cells enriched from blood (not recorded which). The source of these receptors is a man in his fifties or sixties who had recovered from COVID-19.

The chain recombines TRBV14 with TRBJ2-7; possibly TRBD1 for D (6 bases). The V end was cut by 3 bases, the J end by 4 bases, with 13 bases between. The CDR3 is 14 residues long. In germline, CDR1 is SGHDN, CDR2 FVKESK. In nucleotides, the CDR3 is TGTGCCAGCAGCCAGGGGGCCTATAAATACGAGCAGTACTTC. It encodes CASSQGAYKYEQYF.

As regards this clone: The junction differs from germline at one of its ends, possibly a read error. The chain uses TRBV2 and TRBJ1-6, with D perhaps TRBD1 (5 bases). Germline V lookup: CDR1 SNHLY, CDR2 FYNNEI. CDR3 length equals 16 residues. This chain's CDR3 is CASSEDGGSFNSPLHF. In nucleotides, the CDR3 is TGTGCCAGCAGTGAAGATGGGGGGTCCTTTAATTCACCCCTCCACTTT.

V gene TRBV5-4 combines with J gene TRBJ2-3; 14 nucleotides align to TRBD2. With 3 bases clipped from V and 0 bases from J, the junction kept 9 bases outside the gene matches. CDR1 SGHNT and CDR2 YYREEE come from the germline V gene (reference sequence). The CDR3 is made up of 19 amino acids. DNA for the CDR3: TGTGCCAGCAGCTGGGGACTAGCGGGGGCCATCCTGAGCACAGATACGCAGTATTTT. This sequence encodes CASSWGLAGAILSTDTQYF.

V is TRBV28 and J is TRBJ1-3; D perhaps matches TRBD1 (5 bases). V lost 3 bases and J 0 bases, leaving 12 bases between the germline ends. Germline lookup yields CDR1 MDHEN and CDR2 SYDVKM. This CDR3 comprises 16 residues. The CDR3 DNA follows: TGTGCCAGCAGTTTCTCAGGGACTAGCTCTGGAAACACCATATATTTT. This translates into CASSFSGTSSGNTIYF.

The chain uses TRBV28 and TRBJ1-2; 7 bases agree with TRBD1. There are 13 residues in the CDR3. Trimming took 3 bases from V and 7 from J; bases not matched to a gene: 5. Germline CDR1 MDHEN, CDR2 SYDVKM. As DNA, the CDR3 is TGTGCCAGCAGTTTGGACAGGCGCGGTGGCTACACCTTC. As protein: CASSLDRRGGYTF.

J is TRBJ1-2 and V is TRBV2; no clear D. The CDR3 spans 13 residues. The V gene's germline CDR1 is SNHLY and CDR2 FYNNEI. Deletions cut 7 bases from V and 1 base from J, with 10 bases between. CDR3 residues: CASIGGLNYGYTF. CDR3 in DNA: TGTGCCAGCATTGGAGGCCTTAACTATGGCTACACCTTC.

There are a few counts of this clone. The chain is built from TRBV28 and TRBJ2-7; no reliable D call. Germline V lookup: CDR1 MDHEN, CDR2 SYDVKM. With 5 bases removed from V and 4 bases from J, the gap between germline ends came to 12 bases. The CDR3 runs to 13 residues. The chain's CDR3 is CASSLPAGYEQYF. CDR3 coding DNA: TGTGCCAGCAGTCTCCCGGCAGGTTACGAGCAGTACTTC.

V gene TRBV5-1 combines with J gene TRBJ2-2; 11 bases agree with TRBD2. The junction had 3 bases not matched to a gene; V was cut back by 1 base and J by 7 bases. CDR1 is SGHRS and CDR2 is YFSETQ in the germline V gene. The CDR3 covers 15 residues. CDR3 bases: TGCGCCAGCAGCTTGACTAGCGGGGGTGTCGGGGAGCTGTTTTTT. Translating gives CASSLTSGGVGELFF.

J is TRBJ2-7 and V is TRBV2; 7 bases align to TRBD2. The CDR3 runs 14 residues. V shed 3 bases and J 3 bases; nucleotides not matched to a gene: 5. CDR1 is SNHLY, CDR2 FYNNEI, per germline. The CDR3 region is CASSEGGAGYEQYV. The CDR3 DNA sequence: TGTGCCAGCAGTGAGGGAGGGGCCGGCTACGAGCAGTACGTC.

This chain joins TRBV5-1 and TRBJ1-1, with TRBD1 as a possible D gene (6 bases). Per germline, CDR1 SGHRS and CDR2 YFSETQ. The CDR3 length is 15 residues. V was shortened by 0 bases and J by 4 bases, with 13 bases between the two germline ends. The CDR3 protein is CASSLVGGQGTEAFF. The DNA of the CDR3 is TGCGCCAGCAGCTTGGTCGGGGGGCAGGGCACTGAAGCTTTCTTT. Drawing the rest from reference TRBV5-1 and TRBJ1-1, the complete variable domain is KAGVTQTPRYLIKTRGQQVTLSCSPISGHRSVSWYQQTPGQGLQFLFEYFSETQRNKGNFPGRFSGRQFSNSRSEMNVSTLELGDSALYLCASSLVGGQGTEAFFGQGTRLTVV.

The CDR3 here is CASSQGGTQADTQYF. The CDR3 DNA reads TGTGCCAGCAGTCAGGGCGGTACCCAGGCGGATACGCAGTATTTT. This sequence joins TRBV28 and TRBJ2-3; D may be TRBD1 (5 bases). This CDR3 is 15 amino acids long. Germline V gives CDR1 MDHEN, CDR2 SYDVKM. The germline V and J ends were trimmed by 5 bases and 6 bases, with 18 bases remaining between them.

This clone was counted once. The chain is built from TRBV5-1 and TRBJ1-2; TRBD1 matches 7 bases. Unmatched junction bases numbered 11, after V lost 3 bases and J lost 6 bases. CDR3 length: 15 amino acids. Germline CDR1 reads SGHRS; CDR2 reads YFSETQ. The CDR3 spells CASSSLRGTDNGYTF. The DNA of the CDR3 is TGCGCCAGCAGCTCCCTCCGGGGGACAGATAATGGCTACACCTTC.